This TCR beta chain appears in the sequencing data of a study of blood T cell repertoires in COVID-19. Study-level background: The United States, Italy and Spain provided the acute and convalescent COVID-19 samples.

Original analysis: Using reference gene primer amplification, nucleated cell counts were estimated. Using immunoSEQ multiplex PCR, the repertoire was profiled, and TCRdb retains in-frame clones only, with some absent. V, J and clone size were drawn from that table, and D and trimming were deduced from the DNA. This sample yields 52,000 or so clones, of which 90% to 95% are seen a single time; approximately 4.1% belongs to the top ten. The sequencing input was peripheral blood. The TCR originated in a man aged 50 or older with acute or convalescent COVID-19.

The CDR3 DNA is TGCGCCAGCAGCCAAGTGGTCGGGGAGACCCAGTACTTC. It translates to CASSQVVGETQYF. This sequence joins TRBV4-1 and TRBJ2-5; D is uncertain. V dropped 1 base and J dropped 5 bases, with 8 bases sitting between them. This CDR3 has 13 residues. Germline CDR1 reads MGHRA; CDR2 reads YSYEKL.